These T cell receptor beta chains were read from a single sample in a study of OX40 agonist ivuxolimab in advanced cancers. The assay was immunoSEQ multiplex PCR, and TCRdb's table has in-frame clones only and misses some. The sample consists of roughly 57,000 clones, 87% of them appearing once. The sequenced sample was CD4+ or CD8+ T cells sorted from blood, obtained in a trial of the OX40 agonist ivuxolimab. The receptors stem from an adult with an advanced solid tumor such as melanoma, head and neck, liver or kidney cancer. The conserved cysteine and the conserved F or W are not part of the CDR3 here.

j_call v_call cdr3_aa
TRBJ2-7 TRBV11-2 ASSSPGGHEQY
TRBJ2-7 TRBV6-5 ATGEDYEQY
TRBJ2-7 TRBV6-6 ASSRGGITYEQY
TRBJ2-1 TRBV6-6 ASSLAGTYYNEQF
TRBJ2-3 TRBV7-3 ASSLAREDTQY
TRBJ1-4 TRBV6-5 ASSYSGGTAEKLF
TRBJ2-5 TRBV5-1 ASSYTASGGQETQY
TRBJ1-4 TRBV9 ASSWGQGDEKLF
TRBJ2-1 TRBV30 AWNSGQGQGNNEQF
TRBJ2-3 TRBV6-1 ASRTGLSTDTQY
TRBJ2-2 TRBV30 AWSGGQGWAGELF
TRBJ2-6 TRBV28 ASIAGSSGANVLT
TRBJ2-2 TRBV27 ASSLPGLAGRTGELF
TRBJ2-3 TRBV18 ASSPLRTDVTDTQY
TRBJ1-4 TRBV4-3 ASSQAGTGGEKLF
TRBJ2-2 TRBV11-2 ASSSLPMNTGELF
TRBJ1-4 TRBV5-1 ASSFLQASDEKLF
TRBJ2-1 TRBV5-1 ASSVGGYNEQF
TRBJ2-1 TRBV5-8 ASSFALAGGINEQF
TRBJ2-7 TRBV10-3 AISESPGTGSSYEQY
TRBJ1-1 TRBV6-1 ASSARQATNTEAF
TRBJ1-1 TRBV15 ATSREKGVNTEAF
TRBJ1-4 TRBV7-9 ASRTGEIEKLF